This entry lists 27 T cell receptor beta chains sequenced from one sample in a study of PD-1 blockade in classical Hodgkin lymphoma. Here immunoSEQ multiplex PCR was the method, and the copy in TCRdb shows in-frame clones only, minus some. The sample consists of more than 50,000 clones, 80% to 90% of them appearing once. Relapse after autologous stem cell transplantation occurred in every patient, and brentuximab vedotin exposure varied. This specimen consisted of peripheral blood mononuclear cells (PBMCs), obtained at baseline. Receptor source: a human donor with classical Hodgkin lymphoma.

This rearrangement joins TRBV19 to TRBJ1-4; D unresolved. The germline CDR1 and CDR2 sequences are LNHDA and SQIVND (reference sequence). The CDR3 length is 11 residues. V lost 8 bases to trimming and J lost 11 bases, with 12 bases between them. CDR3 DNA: TGTGCCAGTGGGGAGTTGTGGAAACTGTTTTTT. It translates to CASGELWKLFF. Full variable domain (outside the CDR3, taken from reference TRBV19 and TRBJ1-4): DGGITQSPKYLFRKEGQNVTLSCEQNLNHDAMYWYRQDPGQGLRLIYYSQIVNDFQKGDIAEGYSVSREKKESFPLTVTSAQKNPTAFYLCASGELWKLFFGSGTQLSVL.

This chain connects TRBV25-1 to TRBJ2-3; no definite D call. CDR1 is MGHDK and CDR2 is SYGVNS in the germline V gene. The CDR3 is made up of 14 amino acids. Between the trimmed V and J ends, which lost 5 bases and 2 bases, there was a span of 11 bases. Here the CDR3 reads CASSYGLNTDTQYF. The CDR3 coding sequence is TGTGCCAGCAGTTATGGGCTTAACACAGATACGCAGTATTTT.

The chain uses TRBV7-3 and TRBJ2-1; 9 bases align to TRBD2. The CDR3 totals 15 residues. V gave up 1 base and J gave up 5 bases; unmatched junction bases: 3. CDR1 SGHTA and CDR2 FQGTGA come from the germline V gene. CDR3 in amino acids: CASSLRAGGDNEQFF. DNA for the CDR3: TGTGCCAGCAGCTTAAGAGCGGGGGGAGACAATGAGCAGTTCTTC. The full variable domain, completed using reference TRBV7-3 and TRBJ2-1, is GAGVSQTPSNKVTEKGKYVELRCDPISGHTALYWYRQSLGQGPEFLIYFQGTGAADDSGLPNDRFFAVRPEGSVSTLKIQRTERGDSAVYLCASSLRAGGDNEQFFGPGTRLTVL.

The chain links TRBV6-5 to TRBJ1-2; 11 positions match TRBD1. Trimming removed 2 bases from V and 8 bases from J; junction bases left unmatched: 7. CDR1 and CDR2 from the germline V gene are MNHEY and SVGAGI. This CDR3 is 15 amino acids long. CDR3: CASSYDGQGAEGYTF. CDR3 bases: TGTGCCAGCAGTTACGATGGACAGGGGGCGGAGGGCTACACCTTC.

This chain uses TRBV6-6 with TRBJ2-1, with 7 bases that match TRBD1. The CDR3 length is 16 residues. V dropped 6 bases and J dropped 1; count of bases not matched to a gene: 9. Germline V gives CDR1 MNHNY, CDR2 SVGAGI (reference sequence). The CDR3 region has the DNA TGTGCCAGCAGCCACCACCCGACAGGGTCCTACAATGAGCAGTTCTTC. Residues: CASSHHPTGSYNEQFF.

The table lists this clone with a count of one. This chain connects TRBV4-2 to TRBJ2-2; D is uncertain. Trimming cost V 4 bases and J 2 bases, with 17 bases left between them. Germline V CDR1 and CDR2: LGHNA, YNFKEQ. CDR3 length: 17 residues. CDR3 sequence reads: CASSRRGSGLNTGELFF. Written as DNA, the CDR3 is TGTGCCAGCAGCCGGCGCGGTTCGGGCCTAAACACCGGGGAGCTGTTTTTT.

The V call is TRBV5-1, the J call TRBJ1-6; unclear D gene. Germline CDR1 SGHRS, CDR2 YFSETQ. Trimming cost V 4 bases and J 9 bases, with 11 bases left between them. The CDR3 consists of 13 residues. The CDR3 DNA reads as TGCGCCAGCAGCCGGGAGGACTTTTCACCCCTCCACTTT. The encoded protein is CASSREDFSPLHF.

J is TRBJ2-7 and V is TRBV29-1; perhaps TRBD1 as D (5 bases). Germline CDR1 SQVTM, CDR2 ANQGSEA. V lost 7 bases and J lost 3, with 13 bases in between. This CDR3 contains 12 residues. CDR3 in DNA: TGCAGCGCGATATCGACAGACTACGAGCAGTACTTC. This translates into CSAISTDYEQYF.

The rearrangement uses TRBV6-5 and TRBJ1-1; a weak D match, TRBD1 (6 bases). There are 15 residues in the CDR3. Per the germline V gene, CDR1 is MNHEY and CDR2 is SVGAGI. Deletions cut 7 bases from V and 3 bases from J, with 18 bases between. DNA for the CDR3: TGTGCCAGCATGATAGGGGCAGGGGTGCACACTGAAGCTTTCTTT. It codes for CASMIGAGVHTEAFF.

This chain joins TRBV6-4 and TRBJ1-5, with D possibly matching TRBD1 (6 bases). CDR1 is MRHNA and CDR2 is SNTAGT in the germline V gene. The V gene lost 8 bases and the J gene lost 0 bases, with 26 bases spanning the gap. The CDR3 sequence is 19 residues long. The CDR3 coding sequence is TGTGCCAGCGGGGGGAGGGGGAGACCTCTCACTTATAGCAATCAGCCCCAGCATTTT. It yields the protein CASGGRGRPLTYSNQPQHF.

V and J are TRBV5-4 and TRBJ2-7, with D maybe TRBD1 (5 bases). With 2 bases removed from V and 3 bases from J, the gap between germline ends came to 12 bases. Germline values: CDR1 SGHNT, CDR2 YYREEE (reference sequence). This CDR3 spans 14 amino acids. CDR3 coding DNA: TGTGCCAGCAGCTTCAGGGCTTCCGACTACGAGCAGTACTTC. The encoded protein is CASSFRASDYEQYF. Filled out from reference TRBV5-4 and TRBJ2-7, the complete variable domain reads ETGVTQSPTHLIKTRGQQVTLRCSSQSGHNTVSWYQQALGQGPQFIFQYYREEENGRGNFPPRFSGLQFPNYSSELNVNALELDDSALYLCASSFRASDYEQYFGPGTRLTVT.

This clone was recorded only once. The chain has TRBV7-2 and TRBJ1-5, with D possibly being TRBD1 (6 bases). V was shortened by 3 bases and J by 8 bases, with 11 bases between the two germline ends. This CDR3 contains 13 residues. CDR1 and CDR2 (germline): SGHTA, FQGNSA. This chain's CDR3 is CASSFGGAEPQHF. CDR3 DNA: TGTGCCAGCAGCTTTGGGGGGGCTGAGCCCCAGCATTTT.

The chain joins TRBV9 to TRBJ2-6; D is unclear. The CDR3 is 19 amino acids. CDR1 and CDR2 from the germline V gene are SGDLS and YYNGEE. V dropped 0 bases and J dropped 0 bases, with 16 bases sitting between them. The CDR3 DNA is TGTGCCAGCAGCGTAGGGTTTAGTCTGAGGATCTCTGGGGCCAACGTCCTGACTTTC. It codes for CASSVGFSLRISGANVLTF.

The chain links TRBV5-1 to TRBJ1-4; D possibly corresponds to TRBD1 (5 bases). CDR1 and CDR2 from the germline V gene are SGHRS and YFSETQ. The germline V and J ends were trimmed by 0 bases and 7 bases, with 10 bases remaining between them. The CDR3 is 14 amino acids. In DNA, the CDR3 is TGCGCCAGCAGCTTGGGGGGGAACGGTGAAAAACTGTTTTTT. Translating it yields CASSLGGNGEKLFF.

CDR3 sequence (DNA): TGCGCCAGCAGCTTGGGCTGGCAGGGGTTGGCGAACACCTTC. It translates to CASSLGWQGLANTF. This sequence joins TRBV5-1 and TRBJ1-2; TRBD1 is a possible D gene (6 bases). The CDR3 extends over 14 amino acids. CDR1 is SGHRS and CDR2 is YFSETQ in the germline V gene. V dropped 0 bases and J dropped 12 bases, with 18 bases sitting between them.

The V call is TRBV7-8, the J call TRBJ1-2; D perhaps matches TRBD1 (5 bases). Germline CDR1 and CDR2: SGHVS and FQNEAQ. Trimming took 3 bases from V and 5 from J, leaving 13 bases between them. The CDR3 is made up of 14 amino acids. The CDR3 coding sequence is TGTGCCAGCAGCTTGGACGGGACGTGGTATGGCTACACCTTC. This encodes CASSLDGTWYGYTF.

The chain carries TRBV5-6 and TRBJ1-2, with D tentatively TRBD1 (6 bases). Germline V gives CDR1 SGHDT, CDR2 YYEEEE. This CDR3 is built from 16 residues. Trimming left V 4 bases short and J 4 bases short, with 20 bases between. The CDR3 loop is CASSARFRGAGYGYTF. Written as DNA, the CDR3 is TGTGCCAGCAGCGCCCGATTCAGGGGTGCGGGCTATGGCTACACCTTC.

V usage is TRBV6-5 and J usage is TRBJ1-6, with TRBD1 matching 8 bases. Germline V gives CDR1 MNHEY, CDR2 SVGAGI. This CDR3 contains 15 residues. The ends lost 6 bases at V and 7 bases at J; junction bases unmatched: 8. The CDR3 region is CASSTTGEGNSPLHF. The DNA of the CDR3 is TGTGCCAGCAGCACGACAGGGGAAGGGAATTCACCCCTCCACTTT.

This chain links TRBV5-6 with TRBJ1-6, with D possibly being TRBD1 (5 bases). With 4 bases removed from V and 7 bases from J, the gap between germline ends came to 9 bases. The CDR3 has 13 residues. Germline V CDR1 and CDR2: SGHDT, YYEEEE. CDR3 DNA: TGTGCCAGCAGCCCGGGGGGGAATTCACCCCTCCACTTT. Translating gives CASSPGGNSPLHF.

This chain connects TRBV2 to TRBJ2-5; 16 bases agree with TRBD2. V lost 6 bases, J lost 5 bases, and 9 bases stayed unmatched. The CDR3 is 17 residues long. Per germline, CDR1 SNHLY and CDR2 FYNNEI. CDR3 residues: CASRQGLAGGPGETQYF. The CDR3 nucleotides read TGTGCCAGCAGACAGGGACTAGCGGGGGGGCCGGGGGAGACCCAGTACTTC.

In DNA, the CDR3 is TGTGCCACCAGCAGAGAGAGGCGGGGGGGCAATCAGCCCCAGCATTTT. It specifies CATSRERRGGNQPQHF. The chain is built from TRBV15 and TRBJ1-5; TRBD1 might be the D (5 bases). Germline V gene lookup returns CDR1 LNHNV and CDR2 YYDKDF (reference sequence). This CDR3 is 16 amino acids long. Trimming removed 0 bases from V and 2 bases from J, with 11 bases in between.

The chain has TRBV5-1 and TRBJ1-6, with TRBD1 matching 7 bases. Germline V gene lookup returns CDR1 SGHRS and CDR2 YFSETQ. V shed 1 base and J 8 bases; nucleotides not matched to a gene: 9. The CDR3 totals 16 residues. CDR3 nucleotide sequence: TGCGCCAGCAGCTTGTCCCCCGGGACAGATTATTCACCCCTCCACTTT. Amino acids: CASSLSPGTDYSPLHF.

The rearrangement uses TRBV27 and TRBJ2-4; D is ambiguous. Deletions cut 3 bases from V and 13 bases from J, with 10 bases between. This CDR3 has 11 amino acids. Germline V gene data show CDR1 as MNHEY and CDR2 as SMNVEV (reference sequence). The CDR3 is CASSFKSRQYF. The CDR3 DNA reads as TGTGCCAGCAGTTTCAAGTCTCGACAGTACTTC.

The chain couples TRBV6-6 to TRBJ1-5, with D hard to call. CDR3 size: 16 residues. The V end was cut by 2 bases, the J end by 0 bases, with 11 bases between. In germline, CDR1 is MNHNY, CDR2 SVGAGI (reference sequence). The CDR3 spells CASSYRRGYSNQPQHF. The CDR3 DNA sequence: TGTGCCAGCAGTTACCGCAGAGGATATAGCAATCAGCCCCAGCATTTT.

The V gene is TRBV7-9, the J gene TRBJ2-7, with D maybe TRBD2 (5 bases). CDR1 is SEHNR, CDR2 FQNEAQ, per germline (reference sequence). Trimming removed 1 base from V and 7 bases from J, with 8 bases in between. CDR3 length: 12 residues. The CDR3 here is CASSLGTAEQYF. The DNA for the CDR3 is TGTGCCAGCAGCTTAGGGACTGCGGAGCAGTACTTC.

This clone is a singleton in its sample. The CDR3 sequence: CASSSRLDNEQFF. CDR3 in DNA: TGTGCCAGCAGCTCGAGACTGGACAATGAGCAGTTCTTC. The gene calls are TRBV5-6 and TRBJ2-1; no definite D call. Trimming stripped 3 bases from V and 5 bases from J, with 9 bases between. Germline V gives CDR1 SGHDT, CDR2 YYEEEE. The CDR3 has 13 residues.

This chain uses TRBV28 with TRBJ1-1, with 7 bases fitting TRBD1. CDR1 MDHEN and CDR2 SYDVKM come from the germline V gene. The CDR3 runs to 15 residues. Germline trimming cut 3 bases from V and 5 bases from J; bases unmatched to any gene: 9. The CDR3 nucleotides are TGTGCCAGCAGTTTCCCCATAACAGGGGAGACTGAAGCTTTCTTT. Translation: CASSFPITGETEAFF.